These 7 T cell receptor beta chains came from one sample sequenced in a study of neurological immune-mediated disorders. Time point in this sample: longitudinal time-point 1 (baseline). TCRdb re-called the 5' RACE reads with MiXCR, one entry per CDR3 protein. The data contain around 71,000 distinct CDR3 sequences, roughly an eighth of them singletons. The material sequenced was PBMCs. Source of these receptors: a female donor with HTLV-1-associated myelopathy (HAM/TSP).

This clonotype has at least ten counts. The chain joins TRBV7-6 to TRBJ2-1, with D possibly matching TRBD2 (5 bases). V lost 5 bases and J 0 bases, leaving 14 bases between the germline ends. CDR3 length equals 16 residues. Germline assignment: CDR1 SGHVS and CDR2 FNYEAQ. Here the CDR3 reads CASSQDLRSSYNEQFF. CDR3 in DNA: TGTGCCAGCAGCCAGGACTTGCGAAGCTCCTACAATGAGCAGTTCTTC.

This chain joins TRBV28 and TRBJ2-7, with 7 bases that match TRBD2. The germline V gene has CDR1 MDHEN and CDR2 SYDVKM. There are 14 residues in the CDR3. Trimming cost V 5 bases and J 2 bases; bases outside gene matches: 6. CDR3 DNA: TGTGCCAGCAGTGCCTCTAGCGGCCCCTACGAGCAGTACTTC. Protein product: CASSASSGPYEQYF. Full variable domain (rest looked up from reference TRBV28 and TRBJ2-7): DVKVTQSSRYLVKRTGEKVFLECVQDMDHENMFWYRQDPGLGLRLIYFSYDVKMKEKGDIPEGYSVSREKKERFSLILESASTNQTSMYLCASSASSGPYEQYFGPGTRLTVT.

This clonotype was found many times. The chain couples TRBV9 to TRBJ1-1; no clear D. The V end was cut by 4 bases, the J end by 1 base, with 14 bases between. In germline, CDR1 is SGDLS, CDR2 YYNGEE. CDR3 size: 15 residues. The CDR3 nucleotides read TGTGCCAGCAGCCCTGACGGTAGGGAGAACACTGAAGCTTTCTTT. As protein: CASSPDGRENTEAFF.

This clonotype was observed at least ten times. The chain links TRBV20-1 to TRBJ2-7, with D perhaps given as TRBD1 or TRBD2 (5 bases each). Germline V gives CDR1 DFQATT, CDR2 SNEGSKA (reference sequence). This CDR3 is 14 amino acids long. Trimming took 0 bases from V and 4 from J, leaving 13 bases between them. The chain's CDR3 is CSAREVGGSYEQYF. DNA for the CDR3: TGCAGTGCTAGAGAGGTTGGGGGAAGTTACGAGCAGTACTTC.

This clonotype was recorded many times. The chain carries TRBV4-2 and TRBJ1-6; no clear D. V dropped 1 base and J dropped 6 bases, with 10 bases sitting between them. The germline V gene has CDR1 LGHNA and CDR2 YNFKEQ. This CDR3 contains 15 residues. Here the CDR3 reads CASSQAGTSNSPLHF. CDR3 coding DNA: TGTGCCAGCAGCCAAGCGGGAACGAGTAATTCACCCCTCCACTTT.

This chain joins TRBV5-6 and TRBJ1-2; weak D call: TRBD1 (6 bases). Germline CDR1 is SGHDT and CDR2 is YYEEEE. The CDR3 totals 15 residues. V was trimmed by 7 bases and J by 2 bases, leaving 18 bases between them. The CDR3 sequence: CASPHRTEPNYGYTF. In DNA, the CDR3 is TGTGCCAGCCCACACAGGACAGAGCCCAACTATGGCTACACCTTC.

This clonotype was found many times. A read error may account for a junction end that differs from germline. The chain joins TRBV15 to TRBJ2-5; 9 bases are a match to TRBD2. Germline values: CDR1 LNHNV, CDR2 YYDKDF (reference sequence). This CDR3 has 16 amino acids. CDR3 residues: CATSAKRGADQETQYF. The DNA of the CDR3 is TGTGCTACCAGCGCTAAGCGGGGGGCGGACCAAGAGACCCAGTACTTC.